Detailed here is one TCR beta chain. Trimming cost V 5 bases and J 3 bases, with 8 bases left between them. From germline, CDR1 is KGHSH and CDR2 LQKENI. The CDR3 covers 12 residues. The sample originates from a study of blood T cell repertoires in COVID-19. Across the whole study: The origin of the acute and convalescent COVID-19 samples was the United States, Italy and Spain.

Recruitment covered over 20 US areas and drew participants whose ages spanned roughly 18 to 90 years. Participant-reported clinical history was the basis for cohort assignment. Resolution of symptoms, clearance, or two negative PCRs was present in recovered Cohort 3 donors. Generated by immunoSEQ multiplex PCR, the TCRdb table keeps only in-frame clones and is missing some. Counted here are 140,000 to 150,000 clones, approximately 90% occurring once; the ten biggest clones make up about 4.4%. Sequencing was done on a sample of PBMCs or T cells enriched from blood (not recorded which). The V call is TRBV18, the J call TRBJ2-7; D is ambiguous. The clonotype originates from a man aged 45-60 years who had recovered from COVID-19. The CDR3 nucleotides are TGTGCCAGCTCAGACCAGGTCTACGAGCAGTACTTC. Translated: CASSDQVYEQYF.